The 6 T cell receptor beta chains reported below all come from one sample, sequenced in a study of shared clonotypes between healthy human individuals. Sequenced by immunoSEQ multiplex PCR; TCRdb stores in-frame clones only, minus some. The sample yields around 980,000 clones, about 84% seen once. What was sequenced was memory CD4+ T cells from PBMCs. As for subset: CD45RA-negative fraction. These receptors were collected from a man between 18 and 35 years old in good health. Some clones in this sample may be carry-over from other donors' samples.

V usage is TRBV28 and J usage is TRBJ2-5; 14 bases match TRBD2. CDR3 length equals 16 residues. Germline V gene data show CDR1 as MDHEN and CDR2 as SYDVKM. The J segment lost 3 bases and the V segment lost 8 bases, leaving 8 bases of the junction unmatched. The CDR3 protein is CASLRTSGRIEETQYF. The CDR3, as DNA: TGTGCCAGCCTCCGGACTAGCGGGAGGATTGAAGAGACCCAGTACTTC.

The chain is built from TRBV11-2 and TRBJ2-1, with 9 bases identical to TRBD2. Trimming took 0 bases from V and 8 from J; bases not matched to a gene: 11. This CDR3 has 17 amino acids. Germline lookup yields CDR1 SGHAT and CDR2 FQNNGV. CDR3 residues: CASSLDRTSVFVDEQFF. DNA for the CDR3: TGTGCCAGCAGCTTAGACAGGACTAGCGTGTTTGTAGATGAGCAGTTCTTC.

This clone was seen once. The chain has TRBV4-2 and TRBJ2-1; possible D gene TRBD1, 5 bases. Trimming took 0 bases from V and 6 from J, leaving 12 bases between them. The CDR3 contains 15 residues. Germline V lookup: CDR1 LGHNA, CDR2 YNFKEQ. The CDR3 region is CASSQDHQGINEQFF. The CDR3 coding sequence is TGTGCCAGCAGCCAAGATCACCAGGGAATCAATGAGCAGTTCTTC.

This clone has more than one count but fewer than ten. The V and J genes are TRBV19 and TRBJ1-2, with D unclear. From germline, CDR1 is LNHDA and CDR2 SQIVND (reference sequence). This CDR3 region has 12 residues. V lost 4 bases and J lost 7, with 10 bases in between. CDR3 sequence reads: CASSTAGPGYTF. Written as DNA, the CDR3 is TGTGCCAGTAGTACCGCTGGCCCTGGCTACACCTTC.

V is TRBV18 and J is TRBJ1-1, with TRBD1 matching over 10 bases. Looked up from germline, CDR1 is KGHSH and CDR2 is LQKENI. The CDR3 consists of 15 residues. V dropped 4 bases and J dropped 1; count of bases not matched to a gene: 3. CDR3 in amino acids: CASSRGQGGNTEAFF. CDR3 coding DNA: TGTGCCAGCTCACGCGGACAGGGGGGGAACACTGAAGCTTTCTTT. The whole variable domain, remainder taken from reference TRBV18 and TRBJ1-1, is NAGVMQNPRHLVRRRGQEARLRCSPMKGHSHVYWYRQLPEEGLKFMVYLQKENIIDESGMPKERFSAEFPKEGPSILRIQQVVRGDSAAYFCASSRGQGGNTEAFFGQGTRLTVV.

The rearrangement links TRBV4-1 to TRBJ2-7; the match to TRBD2 covers 7 bases. The ends lost 0 bases at V and 7 bases at J; junction bases unmatched: 12. Germline CDR1 and CDR2: MGHRA and YSYEKL. The CDR3 extends over 16 amino acids. CDR3 sequence (DNA): TGCGCCAGCAGCCAAGATCGGTGGGAGGGCCTGATTGAGCAGTACTTC. Encoded protein: CASSQDRWEGLIEQYF.